These 19 T cell receptor beta chains share one sample of origin, sequenced in a study of blood T cell repertoires in COVID-19. Assay: immunoSEQ multiplex PCR; the TCRdb copy retains only in-frame clones and omits some. The sample has around 150,000 clones; about 89% are singletons. Specimen: peripheral blood. These receptors came from a man aged 55 to 70 with acute or convalescent COVID-19.

This clone was recorded a few times. V gene TRBV2 combines with J gene TRBJ2-7; TRBD2 matches 9 bases. This CDR3 is built from 15 residues. J was trimmed by 2 bases and V by 2 bases; bases with no gene match: 4. Germline V gene sequence: CDR1 SNHLY, CDR2 FYNNEI. CDR3 DNA: TGTGCCAGCAGTGAAATCCCTAGCGGGGCCTACGAGCAGTACTTC. This sequence encodes CASSEIPSGAYEQYF. Full variable domain (rest looked up from reference TRBV2 and TRBJ2-7): EPEVTQTPSHQVTQMGQEVILRCVPISNHLYFYWYRQILGQKVEFLVSFYNNEISEKSEIFDDQFSVERPDGSNFTLKIRSTKLEDSAMYFCASSEIPSGAYEQYFGPGTRLTVT.

V and J are TRBV30 and TRBJ1-6; 9 nucleotides match TRBD1. Per the germline V gene, CDR1 is GTSNPN and CDR2 is SVGIG (reference sequence). The CDR3 has 13 residues. After removal of 4 bases from V and 10 bases from J, the junction contained 5 bases not matched to a gene. DNA for the CDR3: TGTGCCTGGAATGGACAGGGGAGGTCACCCCTCCACTTT. Translating gives CAWNGQGRSPLHF.

This clone was recorded only once. The V call is TRBV7-3, the J call TRBJ1-4, with 9 bases identical to TRBD1. V lost 4 bases to trimming and J lost 7 bases; unmatched junction nucleotides: 1. Germline values: CDR1 SGHTA, CDR2 FQGTGA. The CDR3 spans 13 residues. CDR3 in DNA: TGTGCCAGCAGCTCGACAGGGGGTGAAAAACTGTTTTTT. It is translated as CASSSTGGEKLFF. The full variable domain, rest sourced from reference TRBV7-3 and TRBJ1-4, is GAGVSQTPSNKVTEKGKYVELRCDPISGHTALYWYRQSLGQGPEFLIYFQGTGAADDSGLPNDRFFAVRPEGSVSTLKIQRTERGDSAVYLCASSSTGGEKLFFGSGTQLSVL.

The chain links TRBV5-6 to TRBJ2-5; D might be TRBD2 (6 bases). Trimming cost V 5 bases and J 3 bases, with 11 bases left between them. Germline-derived CDR1 and CDR2 are SGHDT and YYEEEE. The CDR3 length is 13 residues. The CDR3 sequence is CASSYSGEETQYF. The CDR3 DNA reads as TGTGCCAGCAGTTATAGCGGCGAAGAGACCCAGTACTTC. Full variable domain (missing parts from reference TRBV5-6 and TRBJ2-5): DAGVTQSPTHLIKTRGQQVTLRCSPKSGHDTVSWYQQALGQGPQFIFQYYEEEERQRGNFPDRFSGHQFPNYSSELNVNALLLGDSALYLCASSYSGEETQYFGPGTRLLVL.

The V gene is TRBV2, the J gene TRBJ2-1; D not resolved. The CDR3 has 12 residues. Per germline, CDR1 SNHLY and CDR2 FYNNEI. The ends were cut back, 4 bases at V and 4 bases at J, with 5 bases in the middle. The CDR3 here is CASSGAYNEQFF. Here the CDR3 DNA reads TGTGCCAGCAGTGGTGCGTACAATGAGCAGTTCTTC.

The chain is built from TRBV3-1 (or the pseudogene TRBV3-2) and TRBJ2-6; TRBD2 aligns across 7 bases. The ends lost 0 bases at V and 0 bases at J; junction bases unmatched: 5. From germline, CDR1 is LGHDT and CDR2 YNNKEL (reference sequence). CDR3 length equals 18 residues. The CDR3 spells CASSQDIWGGSGANVLTF. The CDR3 DNA is TGTGCCAGCAGCCAAGATATTTGGGGGGGCTCTGGGGCCAACGTCCTGACTTTC.

The gene calls are TRBV6-5 and TRBJ1-3, with a weak D call TRBD1 (5 bases). This CDR3 spans 14 amino acids. Trimming took off 7 bases at V and 1 base at J, with 11 bases between the two ends. Germline loops: CDR1 MNHEY, CDR2 SVGAGI. This chain's CDR3 is CASTTGGSGNTIYF. The DNA of the CDR3 is TGTGCCAGCACCACGGGGGGGTCTGGAAACACCATATATTTT.

V gene TRBV18 combines with J gene TRBJ1-1; 10 nucleotides line up with TRBD1. The CDR3 covers 15 residues. V was pared by 3 bases and J by 6 bases, with 7 bases of the junction left unmatched. The germline V gene encodes CDR1 KGHSH and CDR2 LQKENI. The CDR3 loop is CASSPDRGLLAEAFF. CDR3 in DNA: TGTGCCAGCTCACCCGACAGGGGGCTGCTCGCTGAAGCTTTCTTT.

The chain employs TRBV5-5 and TRBJ1-2; D gene unclear. Germline V gene data show CDR1 as SGHKS and CDR2 as YYEKEE (reference sequence). The CDR3 sequence is 13 residues long. V was pared by 0 bases and J by 5 bases, with 8 bases between. The chain's CDR3 is CASSLGGIYGYTF. The CDR3 DNA reads as TGTGCCAGCAGCTTGGGAGGGATATATGGCTACACCTTC.

The chain couples TRBV6-4 to TRBJ1-5; D is possibly TRBD1 (5 bases). The CDR3 length is 15 residues. Germline CDR1 is MRHNA and CDR2 is SNTAGT. The ends were cut back, 6 bases at V and 3 bases at J, with 15 bases in the middle. CDR3 DNA sequence: TGTGCCAGCAGGGGTCAAGGGGCCTCCAATCAGCCCCAGCATTTT. The encoded protein is CASRGQGASNQPQHF.

This clone was counted between two and nine times. V and J are TRBV5-1 and TRBJ2-7; 9 positions match TRBD2. The CDR3 contains 14 residues. Trimming removed 6 bases from V and 4 bases from J; junction bases left unmatched: 8. Germline assignment: CDR1 SGHRS and CDR2 YFSETQ. The CDR3 DNA sequence: TGCGCCAGCACCCTGGCGGGAGGGGGGTACGAGCAGTACTTC. Its protein product is CASTLAGGGYEQYF.

This chain joins TRBV7-3 and TRBJ2-2, with 7 bases matching TRBD2. Germline V CDR1 and CDR2: SGHTA, FQGTGA. The CDR3 runs to 20 residues. J lost 3 bases, V lost 2 bases, and 18 bases had no gene match. The chain's CDR3 is CASSLDGGTNSGEHTGELFF. In nucleotides, the CDR3 is TGTGCCAGCAGCTTAGATGGCGGGACTAATAGTGGGGAACACACCGGGGAGCTGTTTTTT.

The chain is built from TRBV15 and TRBJ2-4; possible D gene TRBD1, 6 bases. Germline V gene lookup returns CDR1 LNHNV and CDR2 YYDKDF (reference sequence). The CDR3 is 11 amino acids. V was pared by 4 bases and J by 13 bases, with 11 bases between. The CDR3 here is CATSTRGYQYF. CDR3 bases: TGTGCCACCAGCACCAGGGGCTACCAGTACTTC.

The V call is TRBV4-2, the J call TRBJ2-7; no clear D gene. CDR3 length: 13 residues. Trimming stripped 4 bases from V and 0 bases from J, with 7 bases between. Germline lookup yields CDR1 LGHNA and CDR2 YNFKEQ. In nucleotides, the CDR3 is TGTGCCAGCAGCCCTGGGCTCTCCTACGAGCAGTACTTC. Encoded protein: CASSPGLSYEQYF.

V and J are TRBV9 and TRBJ2-1, with 14 bases identical to TRBD2. Losses at the gene ends were 3 bases for V and 6 bases for J; bases not matched to a gene: 8. The CDR3 totals 17 residues. Germline V gene lookup returns CDR1 SGDLS and CDR2 YYNGEE. DNA of the CDR3: TGTGCCAGCAGCGCACCGGGACTAGCGGGGGTAGGCAATGAGCAGTTCTTC. Its protein product is CASSAPGLAGVGNEQFF. Supplemented by reference TRBV9 and TRBJ2-1, the full variable domain reads DSGVTQTPKHLITATGQRVTLRCSPRSGDLSVYWYQQSLDQGLQFLIQYYNGEERAKGNILERFSAQQFPDLHSELNLSSLELGDSALYFCASSAPGLAGVGNEQFFGPGTRLTVL.

V gene TRBV11-1 combines with J gene TRBJ2-7; D may be TRBD2 (6 bases). The CDR3 runs 14 residues. Trimming removed 7 bases from V and 6 bases from J, with 19 bases in between. Per the germline V gene, CDR1 is SGHAT and CDR2 is FQDESV (reference sequence). In nucleotides, the CDR3 is TGTGCCAGCACCCCGTCCGAATGGGGAGGCGAGCAGTACTTC. It yields the protein CASTPSEWGGEQYF.

This clone rates as medium-sized (0.01 to 0.1%). The chain is built from TRBV7-8 and TRBJ1-2, with 7 nucleotides matching TRBD1. With V trimmed by 6 bases and J by 5 bases, 12 bases remained unmatched. The CDR3 is made up of 15 amino acids. Germline V lookup: CDR1 SGHVS, CDR2 FQNEAQ. This CDR3 is CASRKDTGVWYGYTF. CDR3 nucleotides: TGTGCCAGCAGGAAAGATACAGGGGTGTGGTATGGCTACACCTTC.

V usage is TRBV4-2 and J usage is TRBJ1-5; D is unresolved. CDR1 LGHNA and CDR2 YNFKEQ come from the germline V gene. The V end was cut by 5 bases, the J end by 3 bases, with 17 bases between. The CDR3 contains 16 residues. The CDR3, as DNA: TGTGCCAGCAGCGTGTCTGACCGGGTCTCCAATCAGCCCCAGCATTTT. It encodes CASSVSDRVSNQPQHF.

The gene calls are TRBV6-5 and TRBJ1-2; TRBD1 matches at 8 bases. The germline gives CDR1 MNHEY, CDR2 SVGAGI. The CDR3 sequence is 14 residues long. Germline trimming cut 0 bases from V and 5 bases from J; bases unmatched to any gene: 2. The CDR3 DNA sequence: TGTGCCAGCAGTTACTCGCGACAGGGGTATGGCTACACCTTC. This encodes CASSYSRQGYGYTF.